The present T cell receptor (beta chain) was sequenced within a study of blood T cell repertoires in COVID-19. Study at large: T cells, B-cell-depleted T cells, or PBMCs supplied cDNA or gDNA.

Original processing methods: From reference gene primer amplification, estimates of nucleated cell counts were derived. Sequenced by immunoSEQ multiplex PCR; TCRdb stores in-frame clones only, minus some. The V and J calls and the clone size are those of that table, but D and trimming were determined from the DNA. In the table there are 180,000 or so clones, about 76% of which are singletons. V lost 1 base and J 7 bases, leaving 10 bases between the germline ends. The CDR3 length is 12 residues. Looked up from germline, CDR1 is GTSNPN and CDR2 is SVGIG (reference sequence). The chain has TRBV30 and TRBJ1-1; D gene unclear. The material sequenced was peripheral blood. The sequence derives from a woman in her forties or fifties with active or convalescent COVID-19. CDR3 sequence (DNA): TGTGCCTGGAGTGGCGTTTATTTTGAAGCTTTCTTT. Encoded protein: CAWSGVYFEAFF.